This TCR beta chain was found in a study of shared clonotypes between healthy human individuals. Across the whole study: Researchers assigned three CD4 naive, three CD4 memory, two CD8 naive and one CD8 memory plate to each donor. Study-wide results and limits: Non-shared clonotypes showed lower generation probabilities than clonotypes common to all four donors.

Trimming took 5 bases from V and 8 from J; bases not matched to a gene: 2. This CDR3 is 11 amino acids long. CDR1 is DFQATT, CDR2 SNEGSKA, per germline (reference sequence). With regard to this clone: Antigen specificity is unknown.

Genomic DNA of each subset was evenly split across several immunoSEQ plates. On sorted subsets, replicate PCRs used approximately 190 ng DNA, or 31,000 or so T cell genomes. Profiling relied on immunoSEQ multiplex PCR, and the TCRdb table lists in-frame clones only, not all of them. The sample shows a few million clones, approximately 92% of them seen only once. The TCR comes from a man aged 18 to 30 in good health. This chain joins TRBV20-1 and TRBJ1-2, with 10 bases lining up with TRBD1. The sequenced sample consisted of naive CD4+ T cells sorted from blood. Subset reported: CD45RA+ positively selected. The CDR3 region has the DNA TGCAGTGCTGGACAGGGGGAAGGCTACACCTTC. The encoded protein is CSAGQGEGYTF.